A single sample gave rise to the 22 T cell receptor beta chains below, sequenced in a study of cytomegalovirus exposure and HLA in healthy donors. In the PCR, 60 Vbeta and 13 Jbeta primers were used. The protocol was immunoSEQ multiplex PCR, while the TCRdb copy is restricted to in-frame clones and leaves out a portion. Seen here are some 190,000 clones, around 80% observed once, and the top ten hold 1.4%. The sample consisted of PBMCs. These receptors were obtained from a girl aged 10-17 years in good health and CMV-seropositive.

In DNA, the CDR3 is TGCGCCAGCAGCCAAGGTTCAGGGGATAATGAAAAACTGTTTTTT. The encoded protein is CASSQGSGDNEKLFF. This sequence joins TRBV4-3 and TRBJ1-4, with D perhaps TRBD1 (6 bases). Germline CDR1 and CDR2: LGHNA and YSLEER. The V gene lost 1 base and the J gene lost 4 bases, with 10 bases spanning the gap. The CDR3 consists of 15 residues.

This clone was detected ten times or more. The chain carries TRBV29-1 and TRBJ1-1; D may be TRBD1 (5 bases). Germline assignment: CDR1 SQVTM and CDR2 ANQGSEA. V dropped 6 bases and J dropped 7 bases, with 15 bases sitting between them. CDR3 length equals 12 residues. Written as DNA, the CDR3 is TGCAGCGTCGCAGCGGGGGTTGGTGAAGCTTTCTTT. Its translation is CSVAAGVGEAFF.

CDR3 sequence: CASSSDRSNQPQHF. The CDR3 DNA sequence: TGTGCCAGCAGTTCGGACAGGAGCAATCAGCCCCAGCATTTT. The chain carries TRBV6-6 and TRBJ1-5; 7 bases line up with TRBD1. The CDR3 has 14 amino acids. Germline V gene data show CDR1 as MNHNY and CDR2 as SVGAGI (reference sequence). V gave up 4 bases and J gave up 1 base; unmatched junction bases: 1.

The V gene is TRBV2, the J gene TRBJ1-5; 9 bases agree with TRBD1. The junction had 2 bases not matched to a gene; V was cut back by 3 bases and J by 5 bases. The CDR3 sequence is 14 residues long. Germline V gene data show CDR1 as SNHLY and CDR2 as FYNNEI. The CDR3 spells CASSEGQGHQPQHF. DNA for the CDR3: TGTGCCAGCAGTGAGGGACAGGGCCATCAGCCCCAGCATTTT.

This chain links TRBV6-1 with TRBJ1-1, with TRBD1 matching 7 bases. The CDR3 is 14 amino acids. Germline V CDR1 and CDR2: MNHNS, SASEGT. With V trimmed by 6 bases and J by 4 bases, 8 bases remained unmatched. CDR3 residues: CASSTRQGGTEAFF. As DNA, the CDR3 is TGTGCCAGCAGCACCAGACAGGGAGGCACTGAAGCTTTCTTT.

This chain uses TRBV7-9 with TRBJ1-2, with a possible D match to TRBD1 (5 bases). V lost 0 bases, J lost 7 bases, and 12 bases lay in between. CDR3 length: 14 residues. Per germline, CDR1 SEHNR and CDR2 FQNEAQ (reference sequence). The CDR3 loop reads CASSLALGGFGYTF. The DNA of the CDR3 is TGTGCCAGCAGCTTAGCGCTTGGGGGGTTTGGCTACACCTTC. The complete variable domain, with remaining parts taken from reference TRBV7-9 and TRBJ1-2, reads DTGVSQNPRHKITKRGQNVTFRCDPISEHNRLYWYRQTLGQGPEFLTYFQNEAQLEKSRLLSDRFSAERPKGSFSTLEIQRTEQGDSAMYLCASSLALGGFGYTFGSGTRLTVV.

This rearrangement joins TRBV6-7 to TRBJ1-1; TRBD1 agrees at 7 bases. TRBV6-7 is treated as an ORF (open reading frame) with a function not yet certain. V gave up 0 bases and J gave up 7 bases; unmatched junction bases: 11. The CDR3 sequence is 16 residues long. This CDR3 is CASSYSLMGTADEAFF. CDR3 sequence (DNA): TGTGCCAGCAGTTACTCGTTAATGGGGACAGCAGATGAAGCTTTCTTT.

CDR3 bases: TGTGCCAGCAGTCCGACTAGCGGGGGGCACTACGAGCAGTACTTC. Translated, it gives CASSPTSGGHYEQYF. This chain joins TRBV6-8 and TRBJ2-7; 13 bases fit TRBD2. The CDR3 contains 15 residues. After removal of 5 bases from V and 3 bases from J, the junction contained 4 bases not matched to a gene. Per germline, CDR1 MNHGY and CDR2 SAAAGT.

The rearrangement uses TRBV7-9 and TRBJ2-7, with a weak D call TRBD2 (6 bases). V was cut by 5 bases and J by 6 bases, with 14 bases left in between. This CDR3 region has 13 residues. The V gene's germline CDR1 is SEHNR and CDR2 FQNEAQ (reference sequence). In nucleotides, the CDR3 is TGTGCCAGCAGCGTACTACTAGCAGGCGAGCAGTACTTC. Protein: CASSVLLAGEQYF.

V and J are TRBV2 and TRBJ2-7, with 11 nucleotides matching TRBD1. This CDR3 region has 14 residues. J lost 2 bases, V lost 8 bases, and 5 bases had no gene match. Germline assignment: CDR1 SNHLY and CDR2 FYNNEI. The CDR3 loop is CASGRGQGAYEQYF. CDR3 nucleotides: TGTGCCAGCGGCAGGGGACAGGGGGCCTACGAGCAGTACTTC.

This chain joins TRBV5-1 and TRBJ1-2; no clear D. Germline loops: CDR1 SGHRS, CDR2 YFSETQ. V was trimmed by 0 bases and J by 8 bases, leaving 14 bases between them. This CDR3 region has 14 residues. The chain's CDR3 is CASSLELAGHGYTF. In DNA, the CDR3 is TGCGCCAGCAGCTTGGAATTGGCGGGTCACGGCTACACCTTC.

This clone occurred once. The CDR3 DNA sequence: TGTGCCAGTAGTCTTCGACGGGAATATAGCAATCAGCCCCAGCATTTT. It specifies CASSLRREYSNQPQHF. The V and J genes are TRBV19 and TRBJ1-5; D gene uncertain. This CDR3 is 16 amino acids long. The V and J ends lost 5 bases and 0 bases respectively, with 14 bases between them. Looked up from germline, CDR1 is LNHDA and CDR2 is SQIVND (reference sequence). The full variable domain, completed using reference TRBV19 and TRBJ1-5, is DGGITQSPKYLFRKEGQNVTLSCEQNLNHDAMYWYRQDPGQGLRLIYYSQIVNDFQKGDIAEGYSVSREKKESFPLTVTSAQKNPTAFYLCASSLRREYSNQPQHFGDGTRLSIL.

CDR3 DNA sequence: TGTGCCAGCAGTTTTATTAGCGCCCTTGGAGGGGCCAACGTCCTGACTTTC. Its protein is CASSFISALGGANVLTF. V usage is TRBV27 and J usage is TRBJ2-6; D might be TRBD2 (5 bases). CDR1 is MNHEY and CDR2 is SMNVEV in the germline V gene (reference sequence). This CDR3 comprises 17 residues. The V gene lost 3 bases and the J gene lost 4 bases, with 16 bases spanning the gap.

Only one count was recorded for this clone. The chain joins TRBV5-6 to TRBJ1-4; D remains unclear. V lost 2 bases, J lost 3 bases, and 11 bases lay in between. The CDR3 contains 15 residues. Germline CDR1 SGHDT, CDR2 YYEEEE. The CDR3 is CASSLNGIPNEKLFF. As DNA, the CDR3 is TGTGCCAGCAGCTTAAACGGGATCCCTAATGAAAAACTGTTTTTT.

The chain uses TRBV5-4 and TRBJ2-2; 10 bases match TRBD1. Trimming cost V 3 bases and J 2 bases; bases outside gene matches: 7. Germline V gives CDR1 SGHNT, CDR2 YYREEE (reference sequence). The CDR3 runs to 17 residues. The CDR3 DNA follows: TGTGCCAGCAGCTCTCGGGACAGGGGCCTAAACACCGGGGAGCTGTTTTTT. It specifies CASSSRDRGLNTGELFF. Supplemented by reference TRBV5-4 and TRBJ2-2, the full variable domain reads ETGVTQSPTHLIKTRGQQVTLRCSSQSGHNTVSWYQQALGQGPQFIFQYYREEENGRGNFPPRFSGLQFPNYSSELNVNALELDDSALYLCASSSRDRGLNTGELFFGEGSRLTVL.

The chain has TRBV18 and TRBJ1-5; D is unclear. CDR1 KGHSH and CDR2 LQKENI come from the germline V gene. The V end lost 4 bases, the J end lost 4 bases, and 8 bases lay between the germline ends. The CDR3 consists of 13 residues. CDR3 nucleotide sequence: TGTGCCAGCTCACGAGGAAGGAATCAGCCCCAGCATTTT. Translation: CASSRGRNQPQHF.

V and J are TRBV4-1 and TRBJ2-7, with TRBD2 matching over 7 bases. The CDR3 consists of 15 residues. Germline loops: CDR1 MGHRA, CDR2 YSYEKL. After removal of 1 base from V and 8 bases from J, the junction contained 11 bases not matched to a gene. The CDR3 DNA follows: TGCGCCAGCAGCCAAGTCTCTTCGGGAGGCCACAAGCAGTACTTC. The encoded protein is CASSQVSSGGHKQYF.

This clone was found once. The chain joins TRBV25-1 to TRBJ2-3; D is ambiguous. The CDR3 sequence is 13 residues long. Germline CDR1 is MGHDK and CDR2 is SYGVNS. Trimming stripped 4 bases from V and 2 bases from J, with 7 bases between. The CDR3: CASSAQFTDTQYF. The CDR3 DNA follows: TGTGCCAGCAGTGCTCAGTTCACAGATACGCAGTATTTT.

The chain carries TRBV5-1 and TRBJ2-7; weak D call: TRBD1 (6 bases). Trimming pared 1 base from V and 1 base from J, leaving 12 bases between. Germline V gives CDR1 SGHRS, CDR2 YFSETQ. This CDR3 contains 15 residues. The CDR3 loop is CASSLTGKKSYEQYF. The CDR3 DNA is TGCGCCAGCAGCTTGACAGGGAAGAAATCCTACGAGCAGTACTTC. Supplemented by reference TRBV5-1 and TRBJ2-7, the full variable domain reads KAGVTQTPRYLIKTRGQQVTLSCSPISGHRSVSWYQQTPGQGLQFLFEYFSETQRNKGNFPGRFSGRQFSNSRSEMNVSTLELGDSALYLCASSLTGKKSYEQYFGPGTRLTVT.

The chain combines TRBV6-5 with TRBJ1-5, with 7 bases identical to TRBD1. V gave up 5 bases and J gave up 4 bases; unmatched junction bases: 5. The CDR3 length is 14 residues. The germline gives CDR1 MNHEY, CDR2 SVGAGI. CDR3 bases: TGTGCCAGCAGTCCGGGGACAGCGAATCAGCCCCAGCATTTT. This gives the protein CASSPGTANQPQHF.

This chain uses TRBV18 with TRBJ2-1; 7 bases are a match to TRBD2. Losses at the gene ends were 3 bases for V and 4 bases for J; bases not matched to a gene: 12. The length of the CDR3 is 17 residues. CDR1 and CDR2 from the germline V gene are KGHSH and LQKENI. In nucleotides, the CDR3 is TGTGCCAGCTCACCCCCGGGCGGGGGACTAAAGTACAATGAGCAGTTCTTC. This sequence encodes CASSPPGGGLKYNEQFF.

The chain employs TRBV19 and TRBJ2-1; 8 nucleotides match TRBD1. The CDR3 is made up of 15 amino acids. Per germline, CDR1 LNHDA and CDR2 SQIVND (reference sequence). J was trimmed by 1 base and V by 7 bases; bases with no gene match: 6. The CDR3 region has the DNA TGTGCCAGTACCACAGGGGGTGGGTCCTACAATGAGCAGTTCTTC. Translating it yields CASTTGGGSYNEQFF. The full variable domain, with the rest looked up from reference TRBV19 and TRBJ2-1, is DGGITQSPKYLFRKEGQNVTLSCEQNLNHDAMYWYRQDPGQGLRLIYYSQIVNDFQKGDIAEGYSVSREKKESFPLTVTSAQKNPTAFYLCASTTGGGSYNEQFFGPGTRLTVL.